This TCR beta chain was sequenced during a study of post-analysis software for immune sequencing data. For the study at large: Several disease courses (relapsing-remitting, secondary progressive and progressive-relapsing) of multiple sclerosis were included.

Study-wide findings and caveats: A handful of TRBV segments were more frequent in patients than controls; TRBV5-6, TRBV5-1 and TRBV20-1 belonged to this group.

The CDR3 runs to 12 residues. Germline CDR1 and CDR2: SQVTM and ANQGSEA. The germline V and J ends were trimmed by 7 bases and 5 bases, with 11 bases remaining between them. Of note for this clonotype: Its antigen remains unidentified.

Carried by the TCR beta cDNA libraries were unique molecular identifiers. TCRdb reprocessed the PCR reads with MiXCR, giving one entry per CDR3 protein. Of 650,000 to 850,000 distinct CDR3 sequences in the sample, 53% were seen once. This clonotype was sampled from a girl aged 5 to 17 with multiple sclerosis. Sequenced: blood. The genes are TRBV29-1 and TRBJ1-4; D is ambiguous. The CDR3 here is CSAWGENEKLFF. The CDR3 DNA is TGCAGCGCCTGGGGTGAGAATGAAAAACTGTTTTTT.